This T cell receptor beta chain was profiled in a study of blood T cells in healthy people across ages. For the second PCR, which ran for 7 to 11 cycles, a sample-barcoded 5' primer and a J-beta primer mix were used. All cDNA molecules were each tagged by a template-switch adaptor with 12 random nucleotides. TCRdb re-derived calls from the 5' RACE reads in MiXCR, one entry per CDR3 protein. The sample carries more than 600,000 distinct CDR3 sequences, around 25% recorded once. Germline V lookup: CDR1 SGHRS, CDR2 YFSETQ. This CDR3 contains 12 residues. This clonotype was picked up a small number of times. The antigen is unknown. The junction does not match germline at one end; this may be a read error. Healthy Caucasians from Russia aged roughly 6 to 95 served as donors. Study outcomes and limitations: Older individuals had lower TCR beta diversity per million T cells (the decline was roughly linear).

The same sample was also used in a study of T cells of mothers and their children. That source notes: Over 8.5 million reads per mother and about 3 million per child were obtained.

Specimen: blood. The rearrangement joins TRBV5-1 to TRBJ2-1; 8 nucleotides agree with TRBD2. The origin of this receptor is a boy aged 5 to 17 in good health. Written as DNA, the CDR3 is TGTGCCAGCAGTTCAGCGGGAGATGAGCAGTTCTTC. Translation: CASSSAGDEQFF. Supplemented by reference TRBV5-1 and TRBJ2-1, the full variable domain reads KAGVTQTPRYLIKTRGQQVTLSCSPISGHRSVSWYQQTPGQGLQFLFEYFSETQRNKGNFPGRFSGRQFSNSRSEMNVSTLELGDSALYLCASSSAGDEQFFGPGTRLTVL.